The entry that follows covers one TCR beta chain sequence. These data are taken from a study of shared clonotypes between healthy human individuals. Study overall: Participating donors consisted of a couple of women and a few men aged 18 to 49.

Across several immunoSEQ plates, the genomic DNA of each subset was split evenly. In the source study's methods: With immunoSEQ giving junction-only sequences and no quality scores, filtering differed. This table comes from immunoSEQ multiplex PCR, and its TCRdb copy is limited to in-frame clones, with some not included. D and trimming come from the DNA, and the V and J calls and clone size come from that table. The sample has over a million clones, around 98% seen once; the top ten hold roughly 0.42%. The sample comprised naive CD4+ T cells sorted from blood. Specified subset: CD45RA+ positively selected. The TCR originated in a young man in good health.

The chain's CDR3 is CASSQTGTRGTGELFF. The DNA for the CDR3 is TGTGCCAGCAGCCAAACCGGGACTAGGGGGACCGGGGAGCTGTTTTTT. The chain carries TRBV7-3 and TRBJ2-2, with 8 bases that match TRBD2. V lost 5 bases and J lost 5; bases outside the gene matches: 10. Germline assignment: CDR1 SGHTA and CDR2 FQGTGA. This CDR3 spans 16 amino acids.